Presented here are 2 T cell receptor beta chains from one specimen sequenced in a study of siplizumab effects on memory and regulatory T cells. Assay used: immunoSEQ multiplex PCR; TCRdb lists only in-frame clones, some missing. The sample yields about 50,000 clones, more than 75% seen once. The specimen sequenced was naive CD8+ T cells sorted from blood. The source is a human donor in good health.

The chain links TRBV7-2 to TRBJ1-1; no clear D gene. The CDR3 consists of 14 residues. Trimming shortened V by 8 bases and J by 4 bases, and 17 bases separated the two germline ends. CDR1 is SGHTA, CDR2 FQGNSA, per germline. CDR3 residues: CASSPGSGSTEAFF. CDR3 DNA: TGTGCCAGCTCCCCCGGATCCGGGAGCACTGAAGCTTTCTTT. Full variable domain (remainder filled in from reference TRBV7-2 and TRBJ1-1): GAGVSQSPSNKVTEKGKDVELRCDPISGHTALYWYRQSLGQGLEFLIYFQGNSAPDKSGLPSDRFSAERTGGSVSTLTIQRTQQEDSAVYLCASSPGSGSTEAFFGQGTRLTVV.

The chain uses TRBV7-9 and TRBJ2-7; no firm D call. Looked up from germline, CDR1 is SEHNR and CDR2 is FQNEAQ (reference sequence). Trimming removed 2 bases from V and 0 bases from J, with 8 bases in between. The CDR3 consists of 14 residues. The DNA of the CDR3 is TGTGCCAGCAGCTTACCGGCGGCCTCCTACGAGCAGTACTTC. Encoded protein: CASSLPAASYEQYF.